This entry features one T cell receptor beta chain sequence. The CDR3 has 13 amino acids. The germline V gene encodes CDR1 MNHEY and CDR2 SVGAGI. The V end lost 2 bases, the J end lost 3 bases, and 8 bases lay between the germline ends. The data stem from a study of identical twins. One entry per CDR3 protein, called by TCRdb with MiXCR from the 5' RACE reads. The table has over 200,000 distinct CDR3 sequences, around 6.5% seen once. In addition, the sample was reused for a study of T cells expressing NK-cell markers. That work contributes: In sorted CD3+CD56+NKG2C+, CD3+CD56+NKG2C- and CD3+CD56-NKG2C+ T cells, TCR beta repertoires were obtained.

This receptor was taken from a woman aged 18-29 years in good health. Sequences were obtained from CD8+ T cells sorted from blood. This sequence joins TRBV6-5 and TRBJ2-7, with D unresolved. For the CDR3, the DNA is TGTGCCAGCAGTTACGGGCCGCACTACGAGCAGTACTTC. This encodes CASSYGPHYEQYF.